Listed below are T cell receptor beta chains from one sample, sequenced in a study of Tregs in tolerant kidney transplant recipients. Produced via immunoSEQ multiplex PCR; TCRdb's table is partial and in-frame only. The sample shows over 60,000 clones, about four fifths of them seen only once. The sample was CD4+ T cells from blood. Receptors originate from a human donor in good health. CDR3s include the opening cysteine and the closing phenylalanine or tryptophan. Fields, in order: D gene, V gene, J gene, clone size, CDR3 DNA, CDR3 protein. A D gene is named only where the DNA matches it firmly. A clone size is listed for some rows: how often the clone was seen (once, few, many), or a class if it is expanded.

TRBD1	TRBV7-2	TRBJ2-2	-	TGTGCCAGCAGCACGGGACAGGGGGGCACCGGGGAGCTGTTTTTT	CASSTGQGGTGELFF
-	TRBV4-2	TRBJ2-2	few	TGTGCCAGCAGTCCTCAGTTACGGGACGGGGAGCTGTTTTTT	CASSPQLRDGELFF
-	TRBV6-5	TRBJ1-1	-	TGTGCCAGCCGCCTTACTATGAACACTGAAGCTTTCTTT	CASRLTMNTEAFF
-	TRBV11-3	TRBJ1-1	-	TGTGCCAGCAGCTCCCTCGGTATTAGGAACACTGAAGCTTTCTTT	CASSSLGIRNTEAFF
TRBD1	TRBV6-5	TRBJ1-5	once	TGTGCCAGCAGTTTTTCAGGGGGAGGGGGCAATCAGCCCCAGCATTTT	CASSFSGGGGNQPQHF
TRBD2	TRBV30	TRBJ2-7	once	TGTGCCTGGAGTGGCCTAGCGGGAGTCTACGAGCAGTACTTC	CAWSGLAGVYEQYF
-	TRBV6-5	TRBJ1-4	-	TGTGCCAGCAGTTACTCCTCCGCGGCTAATGAAAAACTGTTTTTT	CASSYSSAANEKLFF
-	TRBV5-1	TRBJ1-6	-	TGCGCCAGCAGCTCGACCGGGACCTTAAATTCACCCCTCCACTTT	CASSSTGTLNSPLHF
-	TRBV4-3	TRBJ1-5	once	TGCGCCAGCAGCCGCCTCCTCGGGGAGCCCCAGCATTTT	CASSRLLGEPQHF
-	TRBV6-5	TRBJ2-7	-	TGTGCCAGCAGTGAGGGCCTGCCCATCTACGAGCAGTACTTC	CASSEGLPIYEQYF
-	TRBV5-5	TRBJ2-1	-	TGTGCCAGCAAAAGCAGTCCTTCCTACAATGAGCAGTTCTTC	CASKSSPSYNEQFF
-	TRBV19	TRBJ1-1	-	TGTGCCAGTATGGGTGTTAGTTCAGTCACGGCGACTGAAGCTTTCTTT	CASMGVSSVTATEAFF
-	TRBV5-1	TRBJ2-5	-	TGCGCCAGCAGCCTGTGGGGGCCCCAAGAGACCCAGTACTTC	CASSLWGPQETQYF
-	TRBV29-1	TRBJ1-3	few	TGCAGCGTTGGTGTTTCCTCTGGAAACACCATATATTTT	CSVGVSSGNTIYF
TRBD2	TRBV7-2	TRBJ2-3	-	TGTGCCAGCAGCCCCCGACTAGCGGGGGGGCCAACAGATACGCAGTATTTT	CASSPRLAGGPTDTQYF
-	TRBV2	TRBJ2-2	-	TGTGCCAGCACACCCGCGAACACCGGGGAGCTGTTTTTT	CASTPANTGELFF
-	TRBV12-5	TRBJ1-2	few	TGTGCTAGTGGCGCTTCTAGGACCTTAATAACCCCCTACTATGGCTACACCTTC	CASGASRTLITPYYGYTF
-	TRBV29-1	TRBJ2-1	-	TGCAGCGTCGGCTCGGGTGGGTCCTACAATGAGCAGTTCTTC	CSVGSGGSYNEQFF
TRBD2	TRBV4-3	TRBJ2-3	-	TGCGCCAGCAGCCAAGATGTCGCGGGAGGGGTCACAGATACGCAGTATTTT	CASSQDVAGGVTDTQYF
-	TRBV4-1	TRBJ2-7	few	TGCGCCAGCAGCCACCCAGCCGGGCTAGCCGTTGACGAGCAGTACTTC	CASSHPAGLAVDEQYF
-	TRBV29-1	TRBJ1-2	-	TGCAGCGTTTACCAGGGATTAGGGTATGGCTACACCTTC	CSVYQGLGYGYTF
-	TRBV7-3	TRBJ2-1	-	TGTGCCAGCAGCAATGAGCGGGCAACCCACGGTGAGCAGTTCTTC	CASSNERATHGEQFF
TRBD1	TRBV2	TRBJ2-6	-	TGTGCCAGCAGTCTAGAGACAGGGGTTTTCTCTGGGGCCAACGTCCTGACTTTC	CASSLETGVFSGANVLTF
-	TRBV14	TRBJ1-1	-	TGTGCCAGCAGCCAAGGACTCTCTCATGCTGAAGCTTTCTTT	CASSQGLSHAEAFF
-	TRBV7-2	TRBJ1-2	-	TGTGCCAGCAGCTTGAGCGGGGACGGCTACACCTTC	CASSLSGDGYTF
TRBD2	TRBV11-3	TRBJ2-1	-	TGTGCCAGCAGCTTAATAGCGGGGTCGGTCTCGGAGCAGTTCTTC	CASSLIAGSVSEQFF
TRBD1	TRBV10-3	TRBJ1-6	few	TGTGCCATCCAGATCGAGGGGGCGAATTCACCCCTCCACTTT	CAIQIEGANSPLHF
TRBD2	TRBV5-4	TRBJ2-5	-	TGTGCCAGCAGCTTGAAACTAGCGGGGTGGGAGACCCAGTACTTC	CASSLKLAGWETQYF